This T cell receptor beta chain was sequenced during a study of shared clonotypes between healthy human individuals. Whole-study context: A couple of female and a few male donors aged 18 to 49 were enrolled.

Study-level points and caveats: Represented diversity, genetic and exposure-history alike, was limited by few donors.

The donors, all of them Caucasian adults, lived in Nashville, Tennessee. This table comes from immunoSEQ multiplex PCR, and its TCRdb copy is limited to in-frame clones, with some not included. The sample records around 1.6 million clones, approximately 98% being singletons. As to this clone: Its antigen is unknown.

The trim removed 0 bases at V and 16 bases at J, leaving 8 bases unmatched. The CDR3 sequence is 13 residues long. From germline, CDR1 is SGDLS and CDR2 YYNGEE. The receptor was derived from a man aged 25 to 45 in good health. The sequenced sample consisted of naive CD4+ T cells sorted from blood. As for subset: CD45RA+ positively selected. The chain couples TRBV9 to TRBJ2-1; TRBD2 agrees at 9 bases. The DNA of the CDR3 is TGTGCCAGCAGCGTAGGACTAGCGGTCGAAATCTTCTTC. Protein product: CASSVGLAVEIFF.